Described below is a single TCR beta chain sequence and its context. The data derive from a study of blood T cell repertoires in COVID-19. Study context: Sample material is recorded as cDNA or gDNA derived from T cells, B-cell-depleted T cells, or PBMCs.

In the source study's methods: Amplifying reference gene primers gave estimates of nucleated cell counts. Using immunoSEQ multiplex PCR, the repertoire was profiled, and TCRdb retains in-frame clones only, with some absent. V and J calls and clone size are those listed in that table; D and trimming were worked out from the DNA. The table has 150,000 to 200,000 clones, 82% seen once. Per germline, CDR1 MNHEY and CDR2 SMNVEV (reference sequence). The CDR3 consists of 11 residues. Trimming took 3 bases from V and 13 from J; bases not matched to a gene: 3. The rearrangement links TRBV27 to TRBJ2-3, with 8 bases lining up with TRBD2. The clonotype comes from a woman aged 70-85 years with acute or convalescent COVID-19. Sequencing input: peripheral blood. The CDR3 loop is CASSFGLAKYF. The CDR3 DNA sequence: TGTGCCAGCAGTTTTGGACTAGCAAAGTATTTT.